This TCR beta chain comes out of a study of CD8+ T cells in alopecia areata (dated by TCRdb to the late 2010s). Broadly, across the study: The treated patients took part in an open-label pilot trial in which moderate-to-severe alopecia areata was treated with oral tofacitinib at 5 to 10 mg twice daily. Patients stayed on tofacitinib for 6 to 18 months and then had 6 months of follow-up off drug so that delayed response and recurrence could be assessed. immunoSEQ multiplex PCR using 35 Vbeta forward primers and 13 Jbeta reverse primers was used to amplify TCRbeta CDR3 regions. Biopsies were taken from tofacitinib-treated patients at baseline and again at 4 and 24 weeks into treatment, and several of those patients also had a later scalp biopsy. The study used high-throughput TCRbeta sequencing to examine T cell clonal expansion in alopecia areata, in both the C3H/HeJ mouse model and human patients. Scalp clonality was compared among normal scalp (n=4), patchy alopecia areata scalp (n=8), and alopecia totalis/universalis scalp (n=8). In humans, TCRbeta sequencing was performed on scalp tissue and on sorted CD4+ and CD8+ peripheral blood T cells from healthy controls and from patients with patchy or totalis/universalis alopecia areata. RNA was extracted with the PAXgene miRNA kit for fixed scalp, the miRNeasy kit for PBMCs, and the RNeasy kit for mouse skin.

From the cysteine up to the phenylalanine, the CDR3 has a length of 12 residues. Only the CDR3 part of the read is kept: 36 bases, read in frame from the first base. The junction shows trimming of 4 bases on V and 1 base on J, plus 7 bases between the germline ends. CDR1 and CDR2 are read off the germline V gene as SQVTM and ANQGSEA. Concerning this clone itself: What this receptor recognizes is not known. There are no base qualities to consult, and no much larger clone falls within one base.

Interpreted using the paper, the time point label stands for: baseline before oral tofacitinib. From alopecia areata patients, peripheral blood was collected along with lesional scalp punch biopsies. PBMCs were isolated by density centrifugation and stained for CD3, CD4 and CD8, and CD4+ and CD8+ T cells were sorted on a FACSAria. The library was made by the immunoSEQ multiplex PCR assay. To provide template for TCR sequencing, every sample had RNA extracted and reverse transcribed into cDNA. First-strand cDNA was synthesized with SuperScript III using a 2:1 mix of oligo-dT and random hexamers. Amplification bias was assessed with a synthetic immune receptor repertoire, and residual bias was removed computationally. For the original study's pipeline: Raw reads were preprocessed to remove errors, and CDR3 was defined according to IMGT conventions as the region from the conserved cysteine to phenylalanine. To get clonality, Shannon entropy was normalized by log2 of the number of productive unique TCRs and the result was subtracted from 1. Whether scalp clones were CD4 or CD8 was inferred by matching scalp TCRbeta sequences against CD4 and CD8 repertoires sorted from blood. This is the immuneACCESS table as TCRdb keeps it, with only in-frame sequences that have V and J called. A part of the clones is gone; compared with another copy, unresolved V genes explain less than half, and the rest is unexplained. That table is the source of V, J and clone size, and D and trimming were worked out from the DNA. In all, the sample holds hundreds of thousands of clones, and roughly two thirds of those were seen once. Of the sample, around 1.2% falls within the top ten clones.

General study outcomes and caveats: Scalp TCR repertoire analysis is complicated because resident alphabeta T cells in normal human skin are also sequenced, whereas mouse skin is dominated by gammadelta T cells. TCR sequences shared between patients were less clear than in mice, possibly partly because of HLA diversity in the patient population. Compared with normal scalp, lesional scalp, particularly in alopecia totalis/universalis, had higher clonality and more expanded CD8+ clones, which suggests antigenic drive.

The material was CD4+ T cells sorted from blood, obtained at week 0. The V gene is TRBV29-1 and the J gene is TRBJ1-1; too little of a D gene remains to name it. The TCR sequence derives from a human donor with alopecia areata. The nucleotide sequence reads TGCAGCGTTGCTAGGTGGAACACTGAAGCTTTCTTT. Its translation is CSVARWNTEAFF.